This TCR beta chain appears in the sequencing data of a study of cytomegalovirus exposure and HLA in healthy donors. Of note for this clone: The antigen is undetermined.

The CDR3 totals 16 residues. V shed 1 base, J shed 6 bases, and the junction held 3 bases outside the gene matches. Germline V gene lookup returns CDR1 MGHRA and CDR2 YSYEKL. General study points: HLA alleles showed associations with 15,000 to 20,000 TCR beta sequences in a later analysis, at a 0.05 false discovery rate. Some V segments (TRBV6-2 and TRBV6-3 among them) were excluded as indistinguishable. Specificity of a few CMV-associated chains for CMV antigens was verified in vitro.

PCR employed 60 Vbeta and 13 Jbeta primers. Method: immunoSEQ multiplex PCR; TCRdb's copy keeps in-frame clones and lacks some. Among 100,000 to 150,000 clones listed, 8.5% to 10% were seen once. This TCR derives from a man aged 40-55 years in good health and CMV-seronegative. This chain uses TRBV4-1 with TRBJ2-1, with 13 bases lining up with TRBD2. The sequenced sample consisted of PBMCs. Here the CDR3 reads CASSQGLAGGSNEQFF. Here the CDR3 DNA reads TGCGCCAGCAGCCAAGGACTAGCGGGGGGTAGCAATGAGCAGTTCTTC.